Each of the 17 T cell receptor beta chains below was sequenced from the same sample in a study of CD8+ T cells in alopecia areata. Described treatment: oral pan-JAK inhibitor, 5-10 mg twice daily. Sequencing relied on a cDNA template that was reverse transcribed from extracted RNA. The method was immunoSEQ multiplex PCR; TCRdb's version includes in-frame clones alone and lacks a portion of them. The sample consists of 170,000 or so clones, 58% of them appearing once. The sample in question was CD8+ T cells sorted from blood, obtained at week 24, from a patient treated with tofacitinib. All receptors derive from a human donor with alopecia areata.

The V call is TRBV30, the J call TRBJ2-3; D not resolved. The germline V gene encodes CDR1 GTSNPN and CDR2 SVGIG (reference sequence). The V end was cut by 2 bases, the J end by 2 bases, with 8 bases between. The CDR3 contains 13 residues. The CDR3 DNA reads TGTGCCTGGAGTTTCTGGGACACAGATACGCAGTATTTT. Its protein product is CAWSFWDTDTQYF.

The CDR3 region has the DNA TGCGCCAGCAGTGTGGGGACAGGCTCCTACGAGCAGTACTTC. It is translated as CASSVGTGSYEQYF. The rearrangement links TRBV4-1 to TRBJ2-7; TRBD1 matches at 8 bases. Germline CDR1 MGHRA, CDR2 YSYEKL. The CDR3 runs to 14 residues. J lost 0 bases, V lost 6 bases, and 4 bases had no gene match.

The V call is TRBV13, the J call TRBJ2-3, with D possibly TRBD1 on 6 matching bases. Germline V lookup: CDR1 PRHDT, CDR2 FYEKMQ (reference sequence). The germline V and J ends were trimmed by 4 bases and 4 bases, with 6 bases remaining between them. This CDR3 contains 12 residues. This CDR3 is CASSSGADTQYF. In DNA form, the CDR3 reads TGTGCCAGCAGCTCAGGGGCAGATACGCAGTATTTT.

This clone has only one observation. The rearrangement uses TRBV9 and TRBJ2-3; D is unresolved. Trimming cost V 4 bases and J 7 bases, with 4 bases left between them. This CDR3 spans 10 amino acids. CDR1 SGDLS and CDR2 YYNGEE come from the germline V gene. The CDR3 loop is CASSSNTQYF. The CDR3 region has the DNA TGTGCCAGCAGCTCCAATACGCAGTATTTT.

The chain joins TRBV6-6 to TRBJ2-7, with TRBD1 matching over 12 bases. The V segment lost 6 bases and the J segment 5 bases; nucleotides outside the gene matches: 8. The CDR3 has 15 residues. Germline CDR1 MNHNY, CDR2 SVGAGI (reference sequence). CDR3 coding DNA: TGTGCCAGCAGCATGGGGACAGGGGGCCGCGACGAGCAGTACTTC. Translated, it gives CASSMGTGGRDEQYF.

The chain employs TRBV27 and TRBJ1-6; 8 bases map to TRBD1. The CDR3 is made up of 18 amino acids. CDR1 and CDR2 (germline): MNHEY, SMNVEV (reference sequence). V gave up 0 bases and J gave up 1 base; unmatched junction bases: 5. Here the CDR3 DNA reads TGTGCCAGCAGTTTATCACCGTACAGGGGGTCCTATAATTCACCCCTCCACTTT. Protein sequence: CASSLSPYRGSYNSPLHF.

This chain joins TRBV7-9 and TRBJ2-3, with TRBD2 identical over 10 bases. The CDR3 totals 16 residues. The germline V gene encodes CDR1 SEHNR and CDR2 FQNEAQ (reference sequence). After removal of 5 bases from V and 4 bases from J, the junction contained 9 bases not matched to a gene. CDR3 residues: CASSPRSGGSADTQYF. The CDR3 DNA sequence: TGTGCCAGCAGCCCACGTAGCGGGGGGAGCGCAGATACGCAGTATTTT.

The chain's CDR3 is CASSDGGSYEQYF. CDR3 nucleotide sequence: TGTGCCAGCAGCGACGGCGGAAGCTACGAGCAGTACTTC. This chain links TRBV7-9 with TRBJ2-7, with D unclear. V was trimmed by 5 bases and J by 3 bases, leaving 11 bases between them. The CDR3 totals 13 residues. Germline CDR1 reads SEHNR; CDR2 reads FQNEAQ (reference sequence).

This chain joins TRBV28 and TRBJ2-5; 8 bases align to TRBD2. The CDR3 covers 17 residues. V trimming: 3 bases; J trimming: 1 base; junction bases outside the gene matches: 10. Per the germline V gene, CDR1 is MDHEN and CDR2 is SYDVKM. The CDR3 loop reads CASSLSAGATAQETQYF. The CDR3 DNA reads TGTGCCAGCAGTTTGTCAGCGGGGGCGACAGCCCAAGAGACCCAGTACTTC.

The V call is TRBV20-1, the J call TRBJ2-4, with TRBD2 matching 7 bases. The CDR3 is 10 residues long. Per germline, CDR1 DFQATT and CDR2 SNEGSKA (reference sequence). The ends lost 2 bases at V and 14 bases at J; junction bases unmatched: 3. The CDR3 region is CSARLAEEYF. The CDR3 DNA is TGCAGTGCTAGACTAGCGGAAGAGTACTTC.

This clone appeared a few times. This chain links TRBV29-1 with TRBJ2-1, with 7 bases fitting TRBD1. V shed 6 bases and J 7 bases; nucleotides not matched to a gene: 6. From germline, CDR1 is SQVTM and CDR2 ANQGSEA. The CDR3 extends over 12 amino acids. CDR3 sequence reads: CSVDRELNEQFF. The CDR3 DNA sequence: TGCAGCGTCGACAGGGAACTAAATGAGCAGTTCTTC.

In DNA form, the CDR3 reads TGTGCCAGCAGCTGGGGGACTAGCGGGGGAATTAATGAGCAGTTCTTC. Translation gives CASSWGTSGGINEQFF. J is TRBJ2-1 and V is TRBV7-2, with 14 positions matching TRBD2. CDR1 SGHTA and CDR2 FQGNSA come from the germline V gene. V shed 4 bases and J 7 bases; nucleotides not matched to a gene: 6. This CDR3 has 16 residues.

In its sample, this clone was seen a few times. The CDR3 loop is CAISESSTDTQYF. The CDR3 coding sequence is TGTGCCATCAGTGAGTCAAGCACAGATACGCAGTATTTT. The V and J genes are TRBV10-3 and TRBJ2-3; D gene ambiguous. The CDR3 loop spans 13 amino acids. V lost 0 bases, J lost 0 bases, and 1 base lay in between. Per the germline V gene, CDR1 is ENHRY and CDR2 is SYGVKD.

This clone was picked up many times. The gene calls are TRBV6-6 and TRBJ2-2; tentative D call: TRBD2 (6 bases). V was trimmed by 10 bases and J by 7 bases, leaving 10 bases between them. CDR3 length: 11 residues. Looked up from germline, CDR1 is MNHNY and CDR2 is SVGAGI (reference sequence). CDR3 amino acids: CATGTYGELFF. As DNA, the CDR3 is TGTGCCACCGGGACTTACGGGGAGCTGTTTTTT.

The chain couples TRBV19 to TRBJ1-2; possibly TRBD1 for D (6 bases). Trimming cost V 4 bases and J 6 bases, with 12 bases left between them. This CDR3 has 13 amino acids. The germline CDR1 and CDR2 sequences are LNHDA and SQIVND (reference sequence). CDR3 sequence: CASSTAGDNGYTF. The CDR3 nucleotides read TGTGCCAGTAGTACGGCAGGGGACAATGGCTACACCTTC.

The chain carries TRBV7-9 and TRBJ2-3; 10 bases align to TRBD2. Germline V gene lookup returns CDR1 SEHNR and CDR2 FQNEAQ (reference sequence). Trimming at V came to 7 bases and at J to 10 bases, leaving 14 bases not matched to a gene. This CDR3 region has 15 residues. The DNA of the CDR3 is TGTGCCAGCAACACACTAGCGGGGACTACTGATGCGCAGTATTTT. Translated: CASNTLAGTTDAQYF.

To note about this clone: Other DNA variants within this sample encode the same CDR3. The CDR3 is CASSQGLAGGSETQYF. The CDR3 DNA is TGCGCCAGCAGCCAGGGGCTAGCGGGGGGTTCGGAGACCCAGTACTTC. The chain carries TRBV4-1 and TRBJ2-5; TRBD2 aligns across 11 bases. Germline V gene data show CDR1 as MGHRA and CDR2 as YSYEKL. The CDR3 loop spans 16 amino acids. The J segment lost 5 bases and the V segment lost 3 bases, leaving 8 bases of the junction unmatched.